This T cell receptor beta chain was recovered during a study of cytomegalovirus exposure and HLA in healthy donors. Germline CDR1 reads SGHTA; CDR2 reads FQGNSA. CDR3 length: 16 amino acids. The V gene lost 10 bases and the J gene lost 0 bases, with 19 bases spanning the gap. Vbeta (60) and Jbeta (13) primers were used in the PCR. In the source study's methods: Roughly 11 million of the 75 million to 95 million unique TCR beta chains counted in a later analysis were shared. Repertoires were generated with immunoSEQ multiplex PCR, while TCRdb's copy carries only in-frame clones and drops some. The V and J calls and clone size were taken over from that table, and D and trimming were inferred from the DNA. This sample carries around 190,000 clones, about four fifths of them seen once, and the ten largest clones take over 1.5%.

Sequencing was performed on PBMCs. The chain links TRBV7-2 to TRBJ1-3; D may be TRBD1 (5 bases). The source is a man aged 35 to 55 in good health and CMV-seropositive. In DNA, the CDR3 is TGTGCCACCCCCGCAGGGCCCGCTCTCTCTGGAAACACCATATATTTT. It encodes CATPAGPALSGNTIYF.